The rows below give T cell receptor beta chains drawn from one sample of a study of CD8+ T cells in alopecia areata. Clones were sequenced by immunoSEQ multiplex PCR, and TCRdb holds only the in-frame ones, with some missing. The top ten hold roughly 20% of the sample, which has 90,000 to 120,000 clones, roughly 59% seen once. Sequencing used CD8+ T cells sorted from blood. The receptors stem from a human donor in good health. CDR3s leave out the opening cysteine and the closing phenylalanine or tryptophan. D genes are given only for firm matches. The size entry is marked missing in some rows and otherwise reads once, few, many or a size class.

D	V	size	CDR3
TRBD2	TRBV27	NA	ASSWRAGGSNTQY
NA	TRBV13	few	ASSLKGNYQETQY
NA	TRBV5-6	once	ASSLTPADGYT
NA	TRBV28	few	ASSLTYEQY
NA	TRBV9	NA	ASSAWGDRYSGANVLT
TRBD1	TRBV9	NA	ASSGRQGGNSPLH
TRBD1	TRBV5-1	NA	ASSWNRGVSYEQY
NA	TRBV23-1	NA	ARGIRPSYEQY
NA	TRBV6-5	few	ASSQQSSYNEQF
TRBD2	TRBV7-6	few	ASSLASGGGPDTQY
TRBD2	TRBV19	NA	ASSIAASGATDTQY
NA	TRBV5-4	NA	ASSPDSKADTQY
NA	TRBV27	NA	ASSTGHAGYEQY
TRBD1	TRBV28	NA	ASRRTGDYEQY
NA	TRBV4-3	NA	ASSQDGRGVDEQY
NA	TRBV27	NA	ASSPGHGYT
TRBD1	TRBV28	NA	ASSWTGRTGELF
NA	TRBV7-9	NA	ASSLAKYEQY
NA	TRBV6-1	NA	ASRVGGPKGQPQH
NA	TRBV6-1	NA	ASGTGSTDTQY
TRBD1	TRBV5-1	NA	ASSLAGTGSYEQY
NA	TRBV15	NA	ATSVGSYEQY
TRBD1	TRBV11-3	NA	ASSLGQGVEQY
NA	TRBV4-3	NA	ASSQAGPFNTGELF
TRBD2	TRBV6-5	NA	ASSPGLAAGDTQY
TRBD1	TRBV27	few	ASSLGTGFSPLH
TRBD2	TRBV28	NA	ASSLSSGGPPTDTQY
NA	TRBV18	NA	ASSLALGEQF
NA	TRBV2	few	ASSGDEQY
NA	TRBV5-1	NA	ASTHSDGAQLETQY
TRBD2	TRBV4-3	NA	ASSQRLAGSTDTQY
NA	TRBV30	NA	AWSRGTPLEQF
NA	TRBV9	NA	ASSVAGETQY
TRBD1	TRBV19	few	ASSPGGGLGYHTEAF
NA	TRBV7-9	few	ASSLSYTEAF
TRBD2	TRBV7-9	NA	ASSLGGGSWSSYNEQF
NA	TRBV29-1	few	SGETRPETQY
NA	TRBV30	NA	AWSAGSNQPQH
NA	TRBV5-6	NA	ASSFGPGLHNEQF
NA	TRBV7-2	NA	ASSLDQGRPYEQY
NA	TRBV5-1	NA	ASSLAQGNNPLSGANVLT
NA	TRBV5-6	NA	ASSLPGRTYEQF
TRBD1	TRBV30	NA	AWIPPDRGGYT
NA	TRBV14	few	ASSQGIGANEQF
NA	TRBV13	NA	ASSFGAAYGYT
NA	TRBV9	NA	ASSPGQSHSPLH